The 20 T cell receptor beta chains reported below all come from one sample, sequenced in a study of OX40 agonist ivuxolimab in advanced cancers. Method: immunoSEQ multiplex PCR; TCRdb's copy keeps in-frame clones and lacks some. The repertoire consists of fewer than 20,000 clones, with about 90% occurring once and the leading ten covering 25%. The starting material was CD4+ or CD8+ T cells sorted from blood, obtained in a trial of the OX40 agonist ivuxolimab. The receptors were sampled from an adult with an advanced solid tumor such as melanoma, head and neck, liver or kidney cancer.

This chain links TRBV19 with TRBJ1-1; D remains unclear. This CDR3 spans 13 amino acids. CDR1 is LNHDA and CDR2 is SQIVND in the germline V gene (reference sequence). V was shortened by 6 bases and J by 1 base, with 9 bases between the two germline ends. The CDR3 DNA is TGTGCCAGTAGGCTTACGTGGAACACTGAAGCTTTCTTT. This codes for CASRLTWNTEAFF.

CDR3 sequence: CASSQTREGGNEQFF. CDR3 sequence (DNA): TGTGCCAGCAGCCAAACCCGGGAGGGAGGGAATGAGCAGTTCTTC. The rearrangement links TRBV4-2 to TRBJ2-1; the match to TRBD2 covers 8 bases. In germline, CDR1 is LGHNA, CDR2 YNFKEQ. This CDR3 has 15 residues. V was pared by 2 bases and J by 7 bases, with 7 bases of the junction left unmatched.

The V gene is TRBV13, the J gene TRBJ2-7; TRBD2 is a possible D gene (6 bases). The length of the CDR3 is 14 residues. With 2 bases removed from V and 5 bases from J, the gap between germline ends came to 13 bases. Germline lookup yields CDR1 PRHDT and CDR2 FYEKMQ (reference sequence). This chain's CDR3 is CASSLYSGRHEQYF. The CDR3 region has the DNA TGTGCCAGCAGCTTATATAGCGGAAGACACGAGCAGTACTTC.

The chain couples TRBV14 to TRBJ2-1, with 7 positions matching TRBD2. CDR1 is SGHDN and CDR2 is FVKESK in the germline V gene. CDR3 length equals 14 residues. V shed 1 base and J 4 bases; nucleotides not matched to a gene: 1. The CDR3 reads CASSQGGGYNEQFF. CDR3 DNA sequence: TGTGCCAGCAGCCAAGGGGGGGGTTACAATGAGCAGTTCTTC.

This sequence joins TRBV7-8 and TRBJ2-7; a possible D gene is TRBD1 (6 bases). Germline CDR1 is SGHVS and CDR2 is FQNEAQ. V lost 5 bases to trimming and J lost 5 bases, with 16 bases between them. The CDR3 totals 14 residues. CDR3 residues: CASSNGQPNHEQYF. The CDR3 DNA is TGTGCCAGCAGCAACGGACAGCCCAACCACGAGCAGTACTTC.

The chain is built from TRBV27 and TRBJ1-3; D call uncertain. Germline V gene sequence: CDR1 MNHEY, CDR2 SMNVEV (reference sequence). The CDR3 sequence is 13 residues long. Trimming cost V 5 bases and J 10 bases, with 15 bases left between them. CDR3: CASSPSMVGTIYF. As DNA, the CDR3 is TGTGCCAGCAGTCCATCGATGGTTGGGACCATATATTTT.

This clone turned up a few times. The rearrangement links TRBV30 to TRBJ1-5; D gene unclear. The CDR3 runs 15 residues. Per germline, CDR1 GTSNPN and CDR2 SVGIG (reference sequence). V shed 1 base and J shed 7 bases, with 17 bases lying between them. CDR3 in amino acids: CAWSGVGTAGQPQHF. The CDR3 region has the DNA TGTGCCTGGAGTGGAGTTGGTACAGCGGGCCAGCCCCAGCATTTT.

The chain employs TRBV6-1 and TRBJ2-7, with TRBD2 identical over 9 bases. CDR1 and CDR2 (germline): MNHNS, SASEGT. The ends lost 7 bases at V and 4 bases at J; junction bases unmatched: 8. The CDR3 extends over 14 amino acids. CDR3 protein: CASTAGGSPYEQYF. The CDR3 DNA follows: TGTGCCAGCACGGCGGGGGGGAGCCCTTACGAGCAGTACTTC.

This rearrangement joins TRBV4-1 to TRBJ1-1; 8 nucleotides match TRBD1. The CDR3 is 16 amino acids. Germline CDR1 reads MGHRA; CDR2 reads YSYEKL. V shed 0 bases, J shed 5 bases, and the junction held 8 bases outside the gene matches. CDR3 DNA sequence: TGCGCCAGCAGCCAAGATTCAGGACAGGGAATTACTGAAGCTTTCTTT. Translated, it gives CASSQDSGQGITEAFF.

The chain has TRBV11-2 and TRBJ2-5; D is possibly TRBD2 (5 bases). In germline, CDR1 is SGHAT, CDR2 FQNNGV. V was cut by 3 bases and J by 4 bases, with 6 bases left in between. CDR3 length: 12 amino acids. The CDR3: CASSFEGETQYF. CDR3 in DNA: TGTGCCAGCAGCTTTGAGGGAGAGACCCAGTACTTC.

Turning to this clone: Other DNA sequences within the sample encode an identical CDR3. The V gene is TRBV9, the J gene TRBJ2-2; unclear D gene. CDR1 SGDLS and CDR2 YYNGEE come from the germline V gene. The CDR3 is 15 residues long. V dropped 0 bases and J dropped 1 base, with 7 bases sitting between them. The CDR3 DNA sequence: TGTGCCAGCAGCGTAGGGGGTGTGAACACCGGGGAGCTGTTTTTT. Translating gives CASSVGGVNTGELFF.

This chain joins TRBV2 and TRBJ2-3; 11 positions match TRBD2. From germline, CDR1 is SNHLY and CDR2 FYNNEI. After removal of 0 bases from V and 3 bases from J, the junction contained 2 bases not matched to a gene. The CDR3 runs 16 residues. CDR3 nucleotides: TGTGCCAGCAGTGAAGCGACTAGCGGGGAAACAGATACGCAGTATTTT. The encoded protein is CASSEATSGETDTQYF.

This sequence joins TRBV7-9 and TRBJ1-2; tentative D call: TRBD1 (6 bases). This CDR3 has 13 amino acids. Germline CDR1 is SEHNR and CDR2 is FQNEAQ (reference sequence). The ends were cut back, 5 bases at V and 8 bases at J, with 15 bases in the middle. The CDR3 loop is CASSRDNSQGYTF. The CDR3 region has the DNA TGTGCCAGCAGCCGGGACAACAGCCAAGGCTACACCTTC.

V usage is TRBV10-2 and J usage is TRBJ1-1; D is uncertain. Trimming removed 7 bases at V and 3 bases at J, with 15 bases between. This CDR3 contains 14 residues. The V gene's germline CDR1 is WSHSY and CDR2 SAAADI. The CDR3 DNA reads as TGCGCCAGCAAGGCTTTATGGAGTGACACTGAAGCTTTCTTT. It yields the protein CASKALWSDTEAFF.

The chain uses TRBV7-2 and TRBJ2-1; D is perhaps TRBD2 (6 bases). This CDR3 has 14 amino acids. Trimming shortened V by 2 bases and J by 10 bases, and 15 bases separated the two germline ends. Germline values: CDR1 SGHTA, CDR2 FQGNSA. This CDR3 is CASSLLVLALEQFF. CDR3 nucleotide sequence: TGTGCCAGCAGCTTACTAGTACTAGCCCTAGAGCAGTTCTTC.

The chain has TRBV5-6 and TRBJ1-2, with 8 bases lining up with TRBD1. Unmatched junction bases numbered 4, after V lost 4 bases and J lost 2 bases. The CDR3 totals 14 residues. Per the germline V gene, CDR1 is SGHDT and CDR2 is YYEEEE. CDR3 residues: CASSPGQGNYGYTF. The DNA of the CDR3 is TGTGCCAGCAGCCCTGGACAGGGCAACTATGGCTACACCTTC.

The chain has TRBV18 and TRBJ2-1; the D call may be TRBD1 or TRBD2 (6 bases each). The CDR3 totals 15 residues. Germline V lookup: CDR1 KGHSH, CDR2 LQKENI. The V gene lost 8 bases and the J gene lost 3 bases, with 17 bases spanning the gap. The CDR3 sequence is CASPEQEGGYNEQFF. CDR3 DNA: TGTGCCAGCCCCGAACAGGAGGGGGGCTACAATGAGCAGTTCTTC.

The rearrangement joins TRBV6-5 to TRBJ1-5; weak D call: TRBD1 (6 bases). V lost 4 bases, J lost 7 bases, and 17 bases lay in between. Germline V gene lookup returns CDR1 MNHEY and CDR2 SVGAGI. There are 15 residues in the CDR3. This CDR3 is CASSSDGRGAQPQHF. CDR3 DNA: TGTGCCAGCAGTTCCGACGGCAGGGGCGCACAGCCCCAGCATTTT.

The chain combines TRBV9 with TRBJ2-5; weak D call: TRBD2 (6 bases). The CDR3 has 15 amino acids. V was clipped by 6 bases and J by 1 base, with 16 bases between them. Germline V gene sequence: CDR1 SGDLS, CDR2 YYNGEE. The CDR3 loop reads CASTLGGGSQETQYF. Here the CDR3 DNA reads TGTGCCAGCACCCTTGGGGGAGGCAGCCAAGAGACCCAGTACTTC.

In this sample, this clone turned up a few times. The gene calls are TRBV9 and TRBJ2-7; TRBD1 might be the D (5 bases). Between the trimmed V and J ends, which lost 8 bases and 0 bases, there was a span of 15 bases. The V gene's germline CDR1 is SGDLS and CDR2 YYNGEE. This CDR3 is 14 amino acids long. CDR3 nucleotides: TGTGCCAGTTCCACAGGCCAAAGCTCCTACGAGCAGTACTTC. Its translation: CASSTGQSSYEQYF.